This TCR beta chain emerged from a study of blood T cell repertoires in COVID-19. As for the study in general: Sites across the United States, Italy and Spain contributed samples from acute and convalescent COVID-19. In each case, the material was cDNA or gDNA derived from T cells, B-cell-depleted T cells, or PBMCs.

In the original analysis: Amplification with reference gene primers provided the estimates of nucleated cell counts. Here immunoSEQ multiplex PCR was the method, and the copy in TCRdb shows in-frame clones only, minus some. Clone size and V and J calls were adopted from that table, with D and trimming inferred from the DNA. This sample has 120,000 or so clones, with 65% to 85% found just once. This clonotype was obtained from a woman in her seventies with acute or convalescent COVID-19. Sequenced: peripheral blood.

CDR3 coding DNA: TGTGCCATCAGCACCGGGACAGGGGGTTACACAGATACGCAGTATTTT. It encodes CAISTGTGGYTDTQYF. The chain has TRBV10-3 and TRBJ2-3; 11 bases map to TRBD1. Germline assignment: CDR1 ENHRY and CDR2 SYGVKD. CDR3 length: 16 residues. The trim removed 6 bases at V and 2 bases at J, leaving 7 bases unmatched.